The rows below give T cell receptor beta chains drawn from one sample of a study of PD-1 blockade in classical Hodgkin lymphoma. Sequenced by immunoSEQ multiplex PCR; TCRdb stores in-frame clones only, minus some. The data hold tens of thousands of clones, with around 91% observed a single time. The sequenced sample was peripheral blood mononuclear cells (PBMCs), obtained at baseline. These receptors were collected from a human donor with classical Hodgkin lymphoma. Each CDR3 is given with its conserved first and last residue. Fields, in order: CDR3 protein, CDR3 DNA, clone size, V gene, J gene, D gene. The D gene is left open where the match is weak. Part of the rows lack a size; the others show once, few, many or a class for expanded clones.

cdr3_aa: CASSWGETQYF; cdr3_nt: TGTGCCAGCAGTTGGGGAGAGACCCAGTACTTC; clone_size: NA; v_call: TRBV27; j_call: TRBJ2-5; d_call: NA
cdr3_aa: CASSPPNQPQHF; cdr3_nt: TGTGCCAGTAGTCCTCCGAATCAGCCCCAGCATTTT; clone_size: once; v_call: TRBV19; j_call: TRBJ1-5; d_call: NA
cdr3_aa: CASSEEGPGTF; cdr3_nt: TGTGCCAGCAGTGAAGAGGGGCCTGGGACCTTC; clone_size: NA; v_call: TRBV6-1; j_call: TRBJ1-2; d_call: NA
cdr3_aa: CASSLNREMNTEAFF; cdr3_nt: TGTGCCAGCTCACTCAACAGGGAAATGAACACTGAAGCTTTCTTT; clone_size: NA; v_call: TRBV18; j_call: TRBJ1-1; d_call: NA
cdr3_aa: CASSQGNTEAFF; cdr3_nt: TGTGCCAGCAGCCAGGGGAACACTGAAGCTTTCTTT; clone_size: few; v_call: TRBV16; j_call: TRBJ1-1; d_call: NA
cdr3_aa: CASSHSGGTYEQYF; cdr3_nt: TGTGCCAGCAGCCACAGCGGGGGTACCTACGAGCAGTACTTC; clone_size: NA; v_call: TRBV7-8; j_call: TRBJ2-7; d_call: TRBD2
cdr3_aa: CAISRRQGVMNTEAFF; cdr3_nt: TGTGCCATCAGCCGACGACAGGGGGTCATGAACACTGAAGCTTTCTTT; clone_size: NA; v_call: TRBV10-3; j_call: TRBJ1-1; d_call: TRBD1
cdr3_aa: CASSHSGGEQFYEQYF; cdr3_nt: TGTGCCAGCAGCCACAGTGGGGGGGAACAATTCTACGAGCAGTACTTC; clone_size: NA; v_call: TRBV7-6; j_call: TRBJ2-7; d_call: TRBD2
cdr3_aa: CASSAREFPYEQYF; cdr3_nt: TGTGCCAGCAGTGCTAGGGAATTTCCCTACGAGCAGTACTTC; clone_size: NA; v_call: TRBV6-1; j_call: TRBJ2-7; d_call: NA
cdr3_aa: CASSEDRGTEAFF; cdr3_nt: TGTGCCAGCAGCGAGGACAGGGGCACTGAAGCTTTCTTT; clone_size: once; v_call: TRBV5-5; j_call: TRBJ1-1; d_call: TRBD1
cdr3_aa: CASTYSGGTYNEQFF; cdr3_nt: TGTGCCAGCACTTATAGCGGAGGGACCTACAATGAGCAGTTCTTC; clone_size: NA; v_call: TRBV5-4; j_call: TRBJ2-1; d_call: NA
cdr3_aa: CASSSPGDEQYF; cdr3_nt: TGTGCCAGCAGTTCCCCAGGGGACGAGCAGTACTTC; clone_size: NA; v_call: TRBV28; j_call: TRBJ2-7; d_call: NA
cdr3_aa: CASSEVGTGGHEQYF; cdr3_nt: TGTGCCAGCAGTGAAGTGGGGACAGGGGGCCACGAGCAGTACTTC; clone_size: once; v_call: TRBV6-1; j_call: TRBJ2-7; d_call: TRBD1
cdr3_aa: CASRNRVPTGYTF; cdr3_nt: TGTGCCAGCAGAAACAGGGTCCCGACGGGCTACACCTTC; clone_size: NA; v_call: TRBV6-6; j_call: TRBJ1-2; d_call: NA
cdr3_aa: CASSLLGPGQETQYF; cdr3_nt: TGCGCCAGCAGCTTGCTAGGGCCGGGACAAGAGACCCAGTACTTC; clone_size: NA; v_call: TRBV5-1; j_call: TRBJ2-5; d_call: NA
cdr3_aa: CASSVGGRGYEQYF; cdr3_nt: TGTGCCAGCAGTGTAGGTGGCAGGGGTTACGAGCAGTACTTC; clone_size: NA; v_call: TRBV2; j_call: TRBJ2-7; d_call: NA
cdr3_aa: CASSPRTYTEAFF; cdr3_nt: TGTGCCAGCAGCCCTAGGACATACACTGAAGCTTTCTTT; clone_size: NA; v_call: TRBV7-9; j_call: TRBJ1-1; d_call: NA
cdr3_aa: CAWSASHTGELFF; cdr3_nt: TGTGCCTGGAGTGCATCACACACCGGGGAGCTGTTTTTT; clone_size: NA; v_call: TRBV30; j_call: TRBJ2-2; d_call: NA
cdr3_aa: CASSEAWPQEPQHF; cdr3_nt: TGTGCCAGCAGTGAGGCCTGGCCTCAGGAGCCCCAGCATTTT; clone_size: NA; v_call: TRBV6-1; j_call: TRBJ1-5; d_call: NA
cdr3_aa: CASSSDSPSSYNEQFF; cdr3_nt: TGTGCCAGCAGTTCGGACTCCCCAAGCTCCTACAATGAGCAGTTCTTC; clone_size: NA; v_call: TRBV2; j_call: TRBJ2-1; d_call: NA
cdr3_aa: CSAIIGGRAFF; cdr3_nt: TGCAGTGCTATAATCGGGGGTCGGGCTTTCTTT; clone_size: NA; v_call: TRBV20-1; j_call: TRBJ1-1; d_call: NA
cdr3_aa: CASMTDYGYTF; cdr3_nt: TGTGCCAGCATGACAGACTATGGCTACACCTTC; clone_size: NA; v_call: TRBV6-1; j_call: TRBJ1-2; d_call: NA
cdr3_aa: CASSSGGSRYQPQHF; cdr3_nt: TGTGCCAGCAGTTCGGGGGGCAGCAGGTATCAGCCCCAGCATTTT; clone_size: once; v_call: TRBV27; j_call: TRBJ1-5; d_call: NA
cdr3_aa: CASSQSVNTEAFF; cdr3_nt: TGTGCCAGCAGCCAAAGTGTGAACACTGAAGCTTTCTTT; clone_size: few; v_call: TRBV4-2; j_call: TRBJ1-1; d_call: NA
cdr3_aa: CAFWGTGELFF; cdr3_nt: TGTGCCTTTTGGGGGACCGGGGAGCTGTTTTTT; clone_size: NA; v_call: TRBV30; j_call: TRBJ2-2; d_call: NA
cdr3_aa: CASSLSGKGEKLFF; cdr3_nt: TGCGCCAGCAGCTTATCAGGGAAGGGTGAAAAACTGTTTTTT; clone_size: NA; v_call: TRBV5-1; j_call: TRBJ1-4; d_call: NA
cdr3_aa: CASSYSGGTTGNTIYF; cdr3_nt: TGTGCCAGCAGTTACTCTGGCGGCACAACTGGAAACACCATATATTTT; clone_size: NA; v_call: TRBV6-6; j_call: TRBJ1-3; d_call: NA
cdr3_aa: CASSRRPSEEKLFF; cdr3_nt: TGTGCCAGCAGCCGACGACCTAGTGAGGAAAAACTGTTTTTT; clone_size: NA; v_call: TRBV14; j_call: TRBJ1-4; d_call: NA
cdr3_aa: CASSPIGGIGEFF; cdr3_nt: TGTGCCAGTAGCCCCATAGGTGGGATCGGTGAATTTTTT; clone_size: NA; v_call: TRBV19; j_call: TRBJ1-4; d_call: NA
cdr3_aa: CASSLGVLRWVGNTEAFF; cdr3_nt: TGCGCCAGCAGCTTGGGGGTTCTTCGATGGGTAGGGAACACTGAAGCTTTCTTT; clone_size: NA; v_call: TRBV5-1; j_call: TRBJ1-1; d_call: NA
cdr3_aa: CASSQGQGYTDTQYF; cdr3_nt: TGTGCCAGCAGTCAGGGACAGGGGTACACAGATACGCAGTATTTT; clone_size: NA; v_call: TRBV27; j_call: TRBJ2-3; d_call: TRBD1
cdr3_aa: CAWKQWLPGDEAFF; cdr3_nt: TGTGCCTGGAAGCAGTGGCTCCCGGGCGATGAAGCTTTCTTT; clone_size: NA; v_call: TRBV30; j_call: TRBJ1-1; d_call: NA
cdr3_aa: CASSILRGETQYF; cdr3_nt: TGCGCCAGCAGTATATTGCGGGGTGAGACCCAGTACTTC; clone_size: NA; v_call: TRBV5-1; j_call: TRBJ2-5; d_call: NA
cdr3_aa: CASSGAGGLGGNEQFF; cdr3_nt: TGCGCCAGCAGTGGGGCCGGGGGCCTGGGGGGCAATGAGCAGTTCTTC; clone_size: NA; v_call: TRBV10-1; j_call: TRBJ2-1; d_call: NA
cdr3_aa: CASSETGALGYGYTF; cdr3_nt: TGTGCCAGCAGTGAAACAGGTGCCCTGGGGTATGGCTACACCTTC; clone_size: NA; v_call: TRBV2; j_call: TRBJ1-2; d_call: NA
cdr3_aa: CASSLTLNTEAFF; cdr3_nt: TGCGCCAGCAGCCTAACCTTAAACACTGAAGCTTTCTTT; clone_size: NA; v_call: TRBV5-1; j_call: TRBJ1-1; d_call: NA
cdr3_aa: CASSTRARYNSPLHF; cdr3_nt: TGTGCCAGTAGTACGCGAGCAAGGTATAATTCACCCCTCCACTTT; clone_size: many; v_call: TRBV19; j_call: TRBJ1-6; d_call: NA
cdr3_aa: CASSTILGGEQFF; cdr3_nt: TGTGCCAGCAGCACAATACTCGGGGGTGAGCAGTTCTTC; clone_size: NA; v_call: TRBV9; j_call: TRBJ2-1; d_call: NA
cdr3_aa: CASSFRLAGLDRETQYF; cdr3_nt: TGCGCCAGCAGCTTCCGACTAGCGGGCCTAGATAGAGAGACCCAGTACTTC; clone_size: NA; v_call: TRBV5-1; j_call: TRBJ2-5; d_call: TRBD2
cdr3_aa: CASSPPVGSTYEQYF; cdr3_nt: TGTGCCAGCTCACCACCGGTCGGCAGTACCTACGAGCAGTACTTC; clone_size: NA; v_call: TRBV18; j_call: TRBJ2-7; d_call: NA
cdr3_aa: CASSYEGEQPQHF; cdr3_nt: TGTGCCAGCAGTTACGAAGGGGAGCAGCCCCAGCATTTT; clone_size: NA; v_call: TRBV6-5; j_call: TRBJ1-5; d_call: NA
cdr3_aa: CASSVGQGMNTEAFF; cdr3_nt: TGTGCCAGCAGCGTAGGGCAGGGAATGAACACTGAAGCTTTCTTT; clone_size: NA; v_call: TRBV6-6; j_call: TRBJ1-1; d_call: NA
cdr3_aa: CASSKDRAEETQYF; cdr3_nt: TGTGCCAGCAGCAAGGACAGGGCGGAGGAGACCCAGTACTTC; clone_size: NA; v_call: TRBV7-6; j_call: TRBJ2-5; d_call: TRBD1